This T cell receptor beta chain came from a study of shared clonotypes between healthy human individuals. CDR1 and CDR2 (germline): ENHRY, SYGVKD. Trimming cost V 2 bases and J 0 bases, with 14 bases left between them. This CDR3 region has 17 residues. The method was immunoSEQ multiplex PCR; TCRdb's version includes in-frame clones alone and lacks a portion of them. The repertoire consists of around 2.5 million clones, with approximately 93% occurring once and the leading ten covering 0.36%. The rearrangement links TRBV10-3 to TRBJ2-1; D not resolved. Sequencing input: naive CD4+ T cells from PBMCs. Subset denoted: CD45RA+ positively selected. The TCR sequence derives from a man between 18 and 35 years old in good health. Some clones in this sample may be carry-over from other donors' samples. CDR3 region: CAISERWPAGSYNEQFF. The CDR3 coding sequence is TGTGCCATCAGTGAGAGGTGGCCAGCCGGCTCCTACAATGAGCAGTTCTTC.